This T cell receptor beta chain was retrieved from a study of Tregs in tolerant kidney transplant recipients. Here immunoSEQ multiplex PCR was the method, and the copy in TCRdb shows in-frame clones only, minus some. This sample has around 50,000 clones; about 83% occur once, and the top ten carry more than 4%. Sample: CD4+ T cells from blood. This TCR derives from a human donor in good health.

CDR3 coding DNA: TGTGCCATCAGTGAGTCACAGTTTAAGGATCAGCCCCAGCATTTT. Its protein product is CAISESQFKDQPQHF. The rearrangement links TRBV10-3 to TRBJ1-5, with D hard to call. Germline values: CDR1 ENHRY, CDR2 SYGVKD. CDR3 length: 15 amino acids. The V end was cut by 0 bases, the J end by 5 bases, with 11 bases between.